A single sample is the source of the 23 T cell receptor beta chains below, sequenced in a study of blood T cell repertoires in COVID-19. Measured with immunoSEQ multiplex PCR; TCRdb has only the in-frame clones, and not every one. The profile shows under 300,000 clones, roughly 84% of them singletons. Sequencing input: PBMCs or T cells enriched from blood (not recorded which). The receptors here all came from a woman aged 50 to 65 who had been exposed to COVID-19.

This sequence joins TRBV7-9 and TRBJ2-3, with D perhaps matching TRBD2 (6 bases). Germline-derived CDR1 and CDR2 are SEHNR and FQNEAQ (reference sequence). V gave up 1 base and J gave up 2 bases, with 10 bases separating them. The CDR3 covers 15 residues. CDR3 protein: CASSLEGGFTDTQYF. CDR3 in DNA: TGTGCCAGCAGCTTAGAAGGAGGGTTCACAGATACGCAGTATTTT. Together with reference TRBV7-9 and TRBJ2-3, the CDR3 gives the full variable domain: DTGVSQNPRHKITKRGQNVTFRCDPISEHNRLYWYRQTLGQGPEFLTYFQNEAQLEKSRLLSDRFSAERPKGSFSTLEIQRTEQGDSAMYLCASSLEGGFTDTQYFGPGTRLTVL.

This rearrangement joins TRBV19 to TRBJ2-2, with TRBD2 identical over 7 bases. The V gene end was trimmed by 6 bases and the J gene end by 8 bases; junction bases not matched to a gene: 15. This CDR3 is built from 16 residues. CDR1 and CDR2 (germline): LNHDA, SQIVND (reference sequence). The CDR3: CASSEPGGLSSGELFF. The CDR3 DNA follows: TGTGCCAGTAGCGAGCCGGGAGGTCTGTCCAGTGGGGAGCTGTTTTTT.

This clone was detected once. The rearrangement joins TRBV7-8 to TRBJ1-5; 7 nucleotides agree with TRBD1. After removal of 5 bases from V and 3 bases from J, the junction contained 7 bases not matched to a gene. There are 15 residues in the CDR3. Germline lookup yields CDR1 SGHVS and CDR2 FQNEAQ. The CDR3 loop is CASSRLGQDNQPQHF. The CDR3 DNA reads TGTGCCAGCAGCCGATTAGGACAGGACAATCAGCCCCAGCATTTT.

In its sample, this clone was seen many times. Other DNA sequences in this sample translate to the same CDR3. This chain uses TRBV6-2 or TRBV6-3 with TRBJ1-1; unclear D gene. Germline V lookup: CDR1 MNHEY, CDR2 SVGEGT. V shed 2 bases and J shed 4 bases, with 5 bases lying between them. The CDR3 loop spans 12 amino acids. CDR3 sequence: CASSYGGTEAFF. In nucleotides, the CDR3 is TGTGCCAGCAGTTACGGAGGCACTGAAGCTTTCTTT.

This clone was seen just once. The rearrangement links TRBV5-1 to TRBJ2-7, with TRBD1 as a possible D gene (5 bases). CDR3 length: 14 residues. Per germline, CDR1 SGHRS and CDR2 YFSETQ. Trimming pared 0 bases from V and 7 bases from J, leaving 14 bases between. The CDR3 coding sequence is TGCGCCAGCAGCTTGGAAGGTATCCCAGGGGAGCAGTACTTC. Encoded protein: CASSLEGIPGEQYF.

This CDR3 reads CASSLGTVYGYTF. DNA of the CDR3: TGTGCCAGCAGCCTGGGGACTGTCTATGGCTACACCTTC. The V and J genes are TRBV5-5 and TRBJ1-2; maybe TRBD1 (5 bases). V lost 4 bases to trimming and J lost 4 bases, with 11 bases between them. The CDR3 is 13 residues long. Germline CDR1 SGHKS, CDR2 YYEKEE (reference sequence). Variable domain in full (rest from reference TRBV5-5 and TRBJ1-2): DAGVTQSPTHLIKTRGQQVTLRCSPISGHKSVSWYQQVLGQGPQFIFQYYEKEERGRGNFPDRFSARQFPNYSSELNVNALLLGDSALYLCASSLGTVYGYTFGSGTRLTVV.

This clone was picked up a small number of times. The CDR3 sequence is CASSPWGAGGPITQYF. In DNA form, the CDR3 reads TGTGCCAGCAGTCCCTGGGGCGCGGGGGGGCCCATTACGCAGTATTTT. This sequence joins TRBV28 and TRBJ2-3, with TRBD2 matching 9 bases. CDR3 size: 16 residues. Germline V gives CDR1 MDHEN, CDR2 SYDVKM. Trimming cost V 5 bases and J 8 bases; bases outside gene matches: 14.

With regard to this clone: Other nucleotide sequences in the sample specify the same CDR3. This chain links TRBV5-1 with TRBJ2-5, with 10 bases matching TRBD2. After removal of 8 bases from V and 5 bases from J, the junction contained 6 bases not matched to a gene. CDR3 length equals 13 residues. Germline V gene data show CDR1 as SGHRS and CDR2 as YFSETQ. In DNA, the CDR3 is TGCGCCAGTTCCCTAGCGGGGGCGGAGACCCAGTACTTC. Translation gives CASSLAGAETQYF.

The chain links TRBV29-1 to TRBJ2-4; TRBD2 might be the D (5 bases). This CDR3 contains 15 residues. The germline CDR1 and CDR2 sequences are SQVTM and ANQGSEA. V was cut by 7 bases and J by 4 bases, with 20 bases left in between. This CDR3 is CSALRAENLKNIQYF. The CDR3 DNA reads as TGCAGCGCCCTGAGAGCGGAGAATTTAAAAAACATTCAGTACTTC.

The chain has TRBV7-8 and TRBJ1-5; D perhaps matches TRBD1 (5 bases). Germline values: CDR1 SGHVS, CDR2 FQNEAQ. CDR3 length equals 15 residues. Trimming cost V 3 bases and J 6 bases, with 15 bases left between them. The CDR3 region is CASSFFAPGGQPQHF. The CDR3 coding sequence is TGTGCCAGCAGCTTTTTCGCGCCGGGGGGTCAGCCCCAGCATTTT. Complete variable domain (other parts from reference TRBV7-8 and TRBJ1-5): GAGVSQSPRYKVAKRGQDVALRCDPISGHVSLFWYQQALGQGPEFLTYFQNEAQLDKSGLPSDRFFAERPEGSVSTLKIQRTQQEDSAVYLCASSFFAPGGQPQHFGDGTRLSIL.

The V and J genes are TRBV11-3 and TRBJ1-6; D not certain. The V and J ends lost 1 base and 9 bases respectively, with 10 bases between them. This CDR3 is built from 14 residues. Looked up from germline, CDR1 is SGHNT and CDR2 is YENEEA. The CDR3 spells CASSLVRDTSPLHF. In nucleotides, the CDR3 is TGTGCCAGCAGCTTAGTAAGAGACACTTCACCCCTCCACTTT.

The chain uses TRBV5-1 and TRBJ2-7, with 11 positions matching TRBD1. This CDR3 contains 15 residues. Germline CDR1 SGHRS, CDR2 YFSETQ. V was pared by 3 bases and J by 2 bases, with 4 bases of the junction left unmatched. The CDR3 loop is CASSSRDRGTYEQYF. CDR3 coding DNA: TGCGCCAGCAGCTCCCGGGACAGGGGGACCTACGAGCAGTACTTC.

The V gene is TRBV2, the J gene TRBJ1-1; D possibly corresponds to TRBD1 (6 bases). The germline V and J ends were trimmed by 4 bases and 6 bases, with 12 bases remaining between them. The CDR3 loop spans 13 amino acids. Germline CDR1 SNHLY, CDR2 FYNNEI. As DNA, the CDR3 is TGTGCCAGCAGTGTTCAGGGGAGCGCTGAAGCTTTCTTT. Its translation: CASSVQGSAEAFF.

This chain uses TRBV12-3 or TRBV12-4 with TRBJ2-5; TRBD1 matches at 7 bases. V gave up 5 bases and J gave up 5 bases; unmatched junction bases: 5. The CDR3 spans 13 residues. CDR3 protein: CASSQGVRETQYF. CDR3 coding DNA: TGTGCCAGCAGTCAGGGGGTTCGGGAGACCCAGTACTTC.

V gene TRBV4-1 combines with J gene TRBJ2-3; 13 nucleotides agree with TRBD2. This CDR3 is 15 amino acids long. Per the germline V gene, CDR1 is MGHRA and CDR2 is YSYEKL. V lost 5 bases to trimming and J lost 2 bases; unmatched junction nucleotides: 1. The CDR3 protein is CASSGTSGITDTQYF. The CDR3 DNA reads TGCGCCAGCAGCGGGACTAGCGGGATCACAGATACGCAGTATTTT.

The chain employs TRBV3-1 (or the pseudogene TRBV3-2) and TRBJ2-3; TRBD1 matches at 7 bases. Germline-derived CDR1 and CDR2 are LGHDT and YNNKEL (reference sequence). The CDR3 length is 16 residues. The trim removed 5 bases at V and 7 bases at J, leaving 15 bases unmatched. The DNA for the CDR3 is TGTGCCAGCAGCGATCAGTCGCCGGGACAGTACCATACGCAGTATTTT. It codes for CASSDQSPGQYHTQYF.

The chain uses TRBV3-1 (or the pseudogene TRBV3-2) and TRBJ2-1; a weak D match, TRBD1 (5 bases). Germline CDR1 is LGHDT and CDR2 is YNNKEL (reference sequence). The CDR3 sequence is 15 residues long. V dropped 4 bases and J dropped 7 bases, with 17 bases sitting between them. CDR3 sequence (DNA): TGTGCCAGCAGCCCTGGTCCCCTAAGGGGAAATGAGCAGTTCTTC. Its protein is CASSPGPLRGNEQFF.

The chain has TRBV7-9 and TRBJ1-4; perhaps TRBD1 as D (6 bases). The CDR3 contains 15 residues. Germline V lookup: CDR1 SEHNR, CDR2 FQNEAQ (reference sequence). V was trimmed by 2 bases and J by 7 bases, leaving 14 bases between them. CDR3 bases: TGTGCCAGCAGCTTAAAATTAGGGGGAAGTGAAAAACTGTTTTTT. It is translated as CASSLKLGGSEKLFF.

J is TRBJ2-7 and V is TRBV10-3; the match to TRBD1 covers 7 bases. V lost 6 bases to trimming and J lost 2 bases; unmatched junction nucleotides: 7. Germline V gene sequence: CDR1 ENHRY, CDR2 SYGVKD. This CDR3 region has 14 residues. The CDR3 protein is CAIRDPGQPYEQYF. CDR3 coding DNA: TGTGCCATCAGGGATCCGGGACAGCCCTACGAGCAGTACTTC.

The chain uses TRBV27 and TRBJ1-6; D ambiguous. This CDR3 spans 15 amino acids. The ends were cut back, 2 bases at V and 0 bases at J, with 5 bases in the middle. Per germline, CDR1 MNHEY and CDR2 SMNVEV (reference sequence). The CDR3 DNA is TGTGCCAGCAGTTTAGGTAGCTCCTATAATTCACCCCTCCACTTT. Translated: CASSLGSSYNSPLHF.

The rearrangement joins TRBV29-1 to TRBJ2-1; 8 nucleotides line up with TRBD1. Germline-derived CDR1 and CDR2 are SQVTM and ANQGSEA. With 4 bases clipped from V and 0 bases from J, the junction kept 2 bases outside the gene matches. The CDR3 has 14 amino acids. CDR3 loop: CSVVDRGSYNEQFF. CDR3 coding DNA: TGCAGCGTTGTAGACAGGGGCTCCTACAATGAGCAGTTCTTC.

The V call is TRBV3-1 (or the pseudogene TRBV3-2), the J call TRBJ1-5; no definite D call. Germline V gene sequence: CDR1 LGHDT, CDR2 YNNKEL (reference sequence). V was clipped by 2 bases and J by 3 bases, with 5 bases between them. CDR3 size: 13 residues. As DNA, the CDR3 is TGTGCCAGCAGCCAACTTCCCAATCAGCCCCAGCATTTT. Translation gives CASSQLPNQPQHF.

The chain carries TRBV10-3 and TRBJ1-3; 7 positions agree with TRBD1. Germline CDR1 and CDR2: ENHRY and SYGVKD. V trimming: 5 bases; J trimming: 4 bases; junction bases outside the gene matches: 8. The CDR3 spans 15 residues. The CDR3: CAISLTGAAGNTIYF. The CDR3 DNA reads TGTGCCATCAGTTTAACAGGGGCCGCCGGAAACACCATATATTTT.